This TCR beta chain was documented in a study of blood T cell repertoires in COVID-19. Whole-study context: Acute-phase and convalescent COVID-19 samples originated in the United States, Italy and Spain.

Trimming pared 7 bases from V and 7 bases from J, leaving 19 bases between. The CDR3 extends over 15 amino acids. Germline CDR1 LNHDA, CDR2 SQIVND (reference sequence). Only in-frame clones appear in the TCRdb table, and some are missing; sequencing was by immunoSEQ multiplex PCR. This sample has 400,000 or so clones, with roughly 86% found just once. Donors were grouped by their self-reported clinical history. This TCR derives from a middle-aged man in a cohort exposed to, infected with or recovered from COVID-19 (not recorded which). This chain links TRBV19 with TRBJ2-2; D is perhaps TRBD2 (5 bases). The specimen sequenced was PBMCs or T cells enriched from blood (not recorded which). The CDR3 coding sequence is TGTGCCAGTACCCCGAGGGAGCGGTACGGCGGGGAGCTGTTTTTT. Amino acids: CASTPRERYGGELFF. Supplemented by reference TRBV19 and TRBJ2-2, the full variable domain reads DGGITQSPKYLFRKEGQNVTLSCEQNLNHDAMYWYRQDPGQGLRLIYYSQIVNDFQKGDIAEGYSVSREKKESFPLTVTSAQKNPTAFYLCASTPRERYGGELFFGEGSRLTVL.